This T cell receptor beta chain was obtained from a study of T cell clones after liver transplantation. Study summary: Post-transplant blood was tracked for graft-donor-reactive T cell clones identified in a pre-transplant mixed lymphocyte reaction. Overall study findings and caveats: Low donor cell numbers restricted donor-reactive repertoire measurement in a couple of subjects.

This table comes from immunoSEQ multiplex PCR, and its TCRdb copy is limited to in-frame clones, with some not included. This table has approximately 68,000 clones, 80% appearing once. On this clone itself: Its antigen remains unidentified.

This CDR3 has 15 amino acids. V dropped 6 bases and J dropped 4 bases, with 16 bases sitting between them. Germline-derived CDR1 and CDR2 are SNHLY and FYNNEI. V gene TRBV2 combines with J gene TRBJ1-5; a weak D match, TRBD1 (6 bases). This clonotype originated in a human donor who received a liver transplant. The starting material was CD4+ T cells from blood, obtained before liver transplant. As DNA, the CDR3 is TGTGCCAGCAGGGCGGAACAGGGTAAGAATCAGCCCCAGCATTTT. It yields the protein CASRAEQGKNQPQHF. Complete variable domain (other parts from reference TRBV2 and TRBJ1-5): EPEVTQTPSHQVTQMGQEVILRCVPISNHLYFYWYRQILGQKVEFLVSFYNNEISEKSEIFDDQFSVERPDGSNFTLKIRSTKLEDSAMYFCASRAEQGKNQPQHFGDGTRLSIL.